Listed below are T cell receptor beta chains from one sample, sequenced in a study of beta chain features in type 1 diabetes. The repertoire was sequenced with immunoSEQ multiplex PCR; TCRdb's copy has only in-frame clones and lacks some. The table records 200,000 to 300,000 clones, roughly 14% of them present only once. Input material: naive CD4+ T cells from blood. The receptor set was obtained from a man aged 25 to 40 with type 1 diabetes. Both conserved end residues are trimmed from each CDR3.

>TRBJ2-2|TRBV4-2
ASSTHGGELF
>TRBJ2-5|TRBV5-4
ASSLGTQETQY
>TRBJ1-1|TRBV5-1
ASSLDPGTNTEAF
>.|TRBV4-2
ASSQEASGSGETQY
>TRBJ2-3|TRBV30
ACRDRGFAVDGTDTQY
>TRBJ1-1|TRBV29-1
SVASTVMNTEAF
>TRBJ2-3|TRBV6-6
ASRFRQGAKDTQY
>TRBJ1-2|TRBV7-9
ASSPRQGANYGYT
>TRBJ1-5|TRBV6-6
ASRGENQPQH
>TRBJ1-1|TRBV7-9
ASSLGQGDTEAF
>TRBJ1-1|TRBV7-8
ASTKGGSPEAF
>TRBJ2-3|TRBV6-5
ASNRGGPDTQY
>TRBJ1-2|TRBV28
ASTLGEVDYGYT
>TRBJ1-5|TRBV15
ATSRDLISAGNQPQH
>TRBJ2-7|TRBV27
ASSSRDSTKQY
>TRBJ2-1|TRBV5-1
ASSTDRRWEQF
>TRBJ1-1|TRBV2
ASFRESEAF
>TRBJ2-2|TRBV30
AWSKLGQDTGELF
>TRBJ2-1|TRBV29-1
SVLAGGPNEQF
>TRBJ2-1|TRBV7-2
ASSFGPAGRYNEQF
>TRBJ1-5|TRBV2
ASSGQGGQPQH
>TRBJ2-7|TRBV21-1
ASSARASASYEQY
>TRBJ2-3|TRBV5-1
ASTAGSTDTQY
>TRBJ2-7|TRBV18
ASSGLETYEQY
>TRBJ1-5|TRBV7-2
ASSLVGDEQPQH
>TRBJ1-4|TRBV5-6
ASSLLSGGEEKLF
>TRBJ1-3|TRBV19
ASSTSPSSSGNTIY
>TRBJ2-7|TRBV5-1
ASSLEAVSSYEQY
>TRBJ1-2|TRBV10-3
ATNSGTGNYGYT
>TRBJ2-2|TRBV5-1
ASSLSAGATGELF
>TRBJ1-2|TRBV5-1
ASSEDSYYGYT
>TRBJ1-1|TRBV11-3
ASSSTGDTEAF